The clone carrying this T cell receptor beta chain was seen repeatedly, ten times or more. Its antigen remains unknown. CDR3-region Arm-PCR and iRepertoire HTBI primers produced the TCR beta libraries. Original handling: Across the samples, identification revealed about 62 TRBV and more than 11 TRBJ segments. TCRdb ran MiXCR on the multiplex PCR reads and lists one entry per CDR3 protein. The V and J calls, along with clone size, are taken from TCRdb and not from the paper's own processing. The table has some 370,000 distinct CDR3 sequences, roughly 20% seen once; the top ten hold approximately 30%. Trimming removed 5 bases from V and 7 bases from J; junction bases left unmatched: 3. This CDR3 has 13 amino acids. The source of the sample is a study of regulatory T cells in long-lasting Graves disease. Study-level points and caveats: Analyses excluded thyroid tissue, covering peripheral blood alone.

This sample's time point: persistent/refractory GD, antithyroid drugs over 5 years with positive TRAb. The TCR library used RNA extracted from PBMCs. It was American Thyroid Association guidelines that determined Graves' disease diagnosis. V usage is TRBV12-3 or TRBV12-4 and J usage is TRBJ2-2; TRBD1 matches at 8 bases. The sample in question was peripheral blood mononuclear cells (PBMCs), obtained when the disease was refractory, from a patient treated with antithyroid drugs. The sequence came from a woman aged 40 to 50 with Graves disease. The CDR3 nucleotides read TGTGCCAGCAGTCGGACAGGGCACGGGGAGCTGTTTTTT. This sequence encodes CASSRTGHGELFF.